The T cell receptor (beta chain) under discussion was sequenced for a study of T cells after yellow fever vaccination (dated by TCRdb to between 2017 and 2020). Turning to the overall study: Using CD3, CD45RA, CCR7 and CD95 staining, memory subsets (EM, EMRA, CM and Tscm) were sorted on a BD FACS Aria III. Libraries from fractions with low cell numbers were prepared with the SMART-Seq v4 Ultra Low Input RNA kit. To follow T-cell clones before and after primary and booster YFV17D yellow fever vaccination, bulk TCR alpha and beta repertoires were sequenced over time. The cohort comprised two healthy male donors, one aged 18 to 30 and one aged 30 to 40 years. Bulk PBMC replicates and cell subsets were isolated from blood drawn at multiple timepoints before and after both primary and secondary immunization. Sorting of memory subsets took place on days 0, 15 and 45 and at 18 months after primary vaccination, as well as on days 0, 15 and 45 after the 30-year booster. Study-wide conclusions, independent of this receptor: On day 0, almost all vaccine-responding clonotypes were found to be below detection in the sorted memory subsets. Because abundant contaminating clonotypes from the bulk population could be contained in FACS-sorted repertoires, computational filtering was required. Most clones expanded after primary vaccination (around 96% of CD4 and 88% of CD8) were re-detected after the booster, suggesting that broad memory maintenance occurred. Because only a couple of donors were included in the study, the extent to which the findings can be generalized is limited. A small fraction of clonotypes showed up in both the CD4 and CD8 compartments, probably as a result of convergent recombination. The secondary T-cell response was weaker than the primary response but faster, peaking on day 5 instead of day 15.

From the germline V gene, CDR1 is SGDLS and CDR2 is YYNGEE. The V end loses 4 bases and the J end loses 15 bases, and a stretch of 20 bases separates them. Reading from cysteine to phenylalanine, the CDR3 counts 13 amino acids. Only CDR3 DNA is held: 39 bases, read in frame from base 1. This clonotype was recorded many times. It has no much larger one-base neighbor in the sample; base qualities were not kept. TCR cDNA was made using 5'RACE template switching, a step that added a universal primer site and unique molecular identifiers. cDNA synthesis was primed from both the TCR alpha and TCR beta constant segments. Library amplification involved two PCR steps, and the second step added sample barcodes and sequencing adapters. Sequencing of libraries was done on Illumina HiSeq 2500 (2x100 bp) or NovaSeq (2x150 bp). In the original analysis: Demultiplexing of reads and collapsing into UMI consensus sequences were performed with MIGEC, and V(D)J alignment was carried out with MiXCR. Vaccine-responding clonotypes were defined with edgeR using replicate PBMC samples, requiring FDR below 0.01 and a log2 fold change above 5 up to day 15. CD4 or CD8 identity was assigned to each bulk clonotype according to whether the clonotype was present at higher abundance in the sequenced CD4 repertoire or the sequenced CD8 repertoire. To estimate the distribution of each clone across memory phenotypes, clonotype frequencies in memory subsets were weighted by FACS-sorted cell numbers. Using fastp trimming at Q25 and MiXCR clonotype assembly, TCRdb reanalyzed the public sequencing data and kept in-frame beta chains. Every entry covers one CDR3 protein and lists the most common genes and DNA from its rows. TCRdb's processing, not the study's, gives the V and J calls here. Present in this sample are about 4,500 distinct CDR3 sequences, less than 9.5% of which were seen just once. In total, the top ten clones hold around 71% of the sample.

This specimen's treatment or condition label, interpreted: live attenuated yellow fever vaccine strain. A standard Ficoll-Paque protocol was used to isolate PBMCs from peripheral blood. For sorted memory subsets, RNA extraction was done with the RNeasy Micro Kit. The chain is made from TRBV9 and TRBJ2-4, with the D gene possibly TRBD1 or TRBD2, each one fitting 5 bases. This TCR came from a man between 18 and 29 years old who received the YFV17D yellow fever vaccine. This specimen was PBMCs, either bulk or a sorted T-cell subset (CD4+, CD8+, memory, or dextramer-sorted; not recorded which), taken approximately 40 days after the first yellow fever vaccination. CDR3 reads: CASSPHPGLDPYF. The bases are TGTGCCAGCAGCCCCCACCCGGGGCTCGATCCGTACTTC.